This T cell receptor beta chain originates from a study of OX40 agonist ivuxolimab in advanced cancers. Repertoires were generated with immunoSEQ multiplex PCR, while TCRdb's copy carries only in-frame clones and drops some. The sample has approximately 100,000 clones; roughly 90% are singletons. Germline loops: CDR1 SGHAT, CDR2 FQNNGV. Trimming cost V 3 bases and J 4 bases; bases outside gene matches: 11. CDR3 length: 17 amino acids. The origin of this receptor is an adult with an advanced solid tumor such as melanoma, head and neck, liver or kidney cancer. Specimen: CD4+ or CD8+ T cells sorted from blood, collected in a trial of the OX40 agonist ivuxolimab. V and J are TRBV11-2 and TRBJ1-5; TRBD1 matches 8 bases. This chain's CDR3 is CASSLRGNRGRNQPQHF. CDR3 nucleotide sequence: TGTGCCAGCAGCTTGAGGGGGAACAGGGGGAGAAATCAGCCCCAGCATTTT.